This T cell receptor beta chain was sequenced during a study of tumor and adjacent non-tumor tissue in lung cancer. The library came from three nested PCR rounds adapted from ARM-PCR protocols. TCRdb independently ran MiXCR on the multiplex PCR reads; one entry per CDR3 protein. The sample has roughly 220,000 distinct CDR3 sequences, over 55% seen once. This sample's RNA came from whole unsorted tissue. The CDR3 is 15 amino acids. Trimming shortened V by 1 base and J by 10 bases, and 17 bases separated the two germline ends. Germline CDR1 SGHNT, CDR2 YENEEA. Worth noting for this clonotype: Its antigen is still unknown.

Study-wide points: Patients with more diverse tumor TCRs had worse survival. Top 100 clones took a larger repertoire share in normal lung.

The chain is built from TRBV11-3 and TRBJ2-1; D possibly corresponds to TRBD2 (5 bases). The clonotype originates from a man aged 60 to 69 with non-small cell lung cancer. Sample: lung tumor tissue. The CDR3 nucleotides are TGTGCCAGCAGCTTAGGAGCTAGTGGAGGAGAGGAGCAGTTCTTC. As protein: CASSLGASGGEEQFF.